This T cell receptor beta chain was profiled in a study of graft-versus-host responses after intestinal transplantation (dated by TCRdb to the early 2020s). Regarding the study in general: Multivisceral, liver-intestinal, or isolated intestinal transplants were received by the recipients. Anti-thymocyte globulin induction was given to all recipients, followed by maintenance tacrolimus and steroids for two to four years. After intestinal transplantation, graft-versus-host and host-versus-graft alloreactive T cell clones were followed in the graft, circulation and bone marrow using bulk TCR-beta CDR3 sequencing. Alloreactive clones were identified by sequencing pre-transplant mixed lymphocyte reaction products and comparing these products with unstimulated pre-transplant donor and recipient T cells. The cohort enrolled roughly 25 intestinal transplant recipients including one retransplant, and a few patients lacking pretransplant specimens were excluded. A peak of at least 4% donor T cells among recipient peripheral blood mononuclear cells was the definition used for donor T cell macrochimerism. Rather than being sequenced by the commercial service, samples from a few later patients were sequenced in-house on an Illumina MiSeq and processed with MiXCR.

Comment on this clone: It has no known antigen specificity. Per-base quality was not reported, and no clone a single base away is much larger than it.

Overall study outcomes, separate from this receptor: GvH clones turned up in recipient bone marrow, with some appearing earlier in ileal mucosa or blood, a pattern consistent with an intestinal mucosal origin. Early after transplant, peak levels of circulating GvH clones were found to be associated with declines in HvG clones. Conclusions were limited by the relatively low number and heterogeneity of intestinal transplant patients. In patients with donor T cell macrochimerism, the allografts had high GvH to HvG T cell clonal ratios.

According to the study, the label for this sample's time point signals: cells obtained before transplantation from donor or recipient. CD3+CD4+ and CD3+CD8+ populations were FACS-sorted from unstimulated pre-transplant donor and recipient cells taken from spleen or lymph nodes. Library preparation was by the immunoSEQ multiplex PCR assay. For most patients, genomic DNA was isolated with the Qiagen DNeasy Blood and Tissue Kit and sent frozen to Adaptive Biotechnologies for TCR sequencing. For most patients, high-throughput TCR-beta CDR3 sequencing of genomic DNA was performed by Adaptive Biotechnologies. Per the source publication's procedure: Adaptive's ImmunoSEQ software supplied the TCR sequencing data for about 18 patients, while MiXCR and VDJtools were used to process three other patients. CD4 versus CD8 sorting errors were corrected by removing sequences found in both subsets at a frequency ratio below 5:1. CDR3 nucleotide sequences shared between donor and recipient were removed because their origin could not be assigned. To count as alloreactive, a clone needed at least 2-fold expansion over unstimulated cells and a minimum CFSE-low frequency of 0.002% (template counts) or 0.001% (read counts). Clones were considered mappable if detected in sequenced pre-transplant spleen, lymph node, or MLR CFSE-low populations of the donor or recipient. Cumulative frequency of alloreactive clones was calculated as a percentage of all sequences weighted by copy number. As stored in TCRdb, this immuneACCESS dataset retains in-frame rearrangements with V and J assigned. A fraction of the clones does not appear; measured against another copy, unresolved V genes explain less than half of the discrepancy, and the remainder lacks a known reason. Clonal size and the V and J genes are those of that table, whereas D and trimming came from the DNA. The sample table contains around 120,000 clones; only one count was recorded for approximately 90% of them. Under 0.2% of the sample comes from the top ten.

As encoded in the germline V gene, CDR1 is MNHNS while CDR2 is SASEGT. V is pared back by 4 bases and J by 4 bases, with 7 bases lying between the germline termini. The cysteine opens and the phenylalanine closes a CDR3 of 12 amino acids. Only the CDR3 DNA is retained, 36 bases long and in frame from the first base. The sequenced sample was unstimulated CD4+ T cells sorted from spleen or lymph node cells, obtained before intestinal transplant. The sequence was obtained from a human donor who received an intestinal transplant. The chain is encoded by TRBV6-1 joined to TRBJ1-2; confidence is insufficient to name the D gene. The CDR3 region: CASSGRFYGYTF. The DNA is TGTGCCAGCAGTGGCAGGTTCTATGGCTACACCTTC.